The clone carrying this TCR beta chain was detected once. The antigen is not known. The sample comes from a study of cytomegalovirus exposure and HLA in healthy donors. Whole-study results and caveats: While the bulk of TCR sequences proved rare, some public TCRs turned up in many donors. A classifier reportedly called cytomegalovirus status with high sensitivity and specificity. Earlier analysis found most TCR beta V segments productive about 87% or about 30% of the time.

Per germline, CDR1 SGHRS and CDR2 YFSETQ. The CDR3 totals 15 residues. The germline V and J ends were trimmed by 0 bases and 2 bases, with 12 bases remaining between them. The PCR employed 60 Vbeta primers together with 13 Jbeta primers. Sequencing used immunoSEQ multiplex PCR; TCRdb keeps in-frame clones, though not all of them. Here the sample spans some 99,000 clones, 69% being singletons. Sequenced material: PBMCs. The chain recombines TRBV5-1 with TRBJ2-7; no definite D call. The receptor comes from a woman aged 65 to 85 in good health and CMV-seropositive. In nucleotides, the CDR3 is TGCGCCAGCAGCTTGGGTTCGGCGGCAACCTACGAGCAGTACTTC. This codes for CASSLGSAATYEQYF.